These T cell receptor beta chains were read from a single sample in a study of T-cell memory formation after mild COVID-19. TCRdb called the 5' RACE reads again in MiXCR, with one record for every CDR3 protein. The sample consists of 350,000 or so distinct CDR3 sequences, approximately 21% of them appearing once. Sequencing input: PBMCs or a T cell subset sorted from them (not recorded which). These receptors were taken from an adult woman who had mild COVID-19 (a few samples of this study predate the infection). Cell type and time point are not known. CDR3s include the opening cysteine and the closing phenylalanine or tryptophan. The D gene is left open where the match is weak. Rows give clone size only sometimes, using once, few, many, or a class for an expanded clone.

V gene: TRBV24-1
J gene: TRBJ2-4
D gene: -
clone size: few
CDR3 DNA: TGTGCCACCAGTGGTGGTAATCGCGGGAACCCCAAAAACATTCAGTACTTC
CDR3 protein: CATSGGNRGNPKNIQYF

V gene: TRBV20-1
J gene: TRBJ2-5
D gene: TRBD2
clone size: many
CDR3 DNA: TGCAGTGCTAGATCTACCGCCTTACTAGCGGGAGTTCGGGAGACCCAGTACTTC
CDR3 protein: CSARSTALLAGVRETQYF

V gene: TRBV29-1
J gene: TRBJ1-6
D gene: TRBD1
clone size: -
CDR3 DNA: TGCAGCGCTAGTACAGGGGACTCATCCCTCCACTTT
CDR3 protein: CSASTGDSSLHF

V gene: TRBV18
J gene: TRBJ2-7
D gene: TRBD2
clone size: many
CDR3 DNA: TGTGCCAGCTCACCTCCTAGCGGGACCTACGAGCAGTACTTC
CDR3 protein: CASSPPSGTYEQYF

V gene: TRBV25-1
J gene: TRBJ1-1
D gene: -
clone size: -
CDR3 DNA: TGTGCCAGCAGTGAAGGAAAGGCGAGAGGAACTTTCTTT
CDR3 protein: CASSEGKARGTFF

V gene: TRBV19
J gene: TRBJ1-4
D gene: -
clone size: few
CDR3 DNA: TGTGCCAGTACCTCCGCGCCGCCCGGTAGTGAAAAACTGTTTTTT
CDR3 protein: CASTSAPPGSEKLFF

V gene: TRBV6-6
J gene: TRBJ1-1
D gene: -
clone size: -
CDR3 DNA: TGTGCCAGCAGTTACTCGAATCCCGAGAACACTGAAGCTTTCTTT
CDR3 protein: CASSYSNPENTEAFF

V gene: TRBV7-2
J gene: TRBJ2-1
D gene: -
clone size: few
CDR3 DNA: TGTGCCAGCGTAAAAGACGGTTTTATCGATGAGCAGTTCTTC
CDR3 protein: CASVKDGFIDEQFF

V gene: TRBV7-9
J gene: TRBJ1-2
D gene: -
clone size: -
CDR3 DNA: TGTGCCAGCAGTAAGGCCCAATCCCGCCAGGGGAAGAGTGGCTACACCTTC
CDR3 protein: CASSKAQSRQGKSGYTF

V gene: TRBV10-3
J gene: TRBJ2-3
D gene: TRBD2
clone size: many
CDR3 DNA: TGTGCCATCAGTGAGGCTCTCACTAGCGGTCTTTCCACAGATACGCAGTATTTT
CDR3 protein: CAISEALTSGLSTDTQYF

V gene: TRBV29-1
J gene: TRBJ1-2
D gene: -
clone size: few
CDR3 DNA: TGCAGCGTTGACCACGGTGGAGGGAACGGCTACACCTTC
CDR3 protein: CSVDHGGGNGYTF